This T cell receptor beta chain comes out of a study of T cell repertoires in cytomegalovirus infection. Across the whole study: It can be stated that public TCR beta signatures indicated CMV infection as well as a matching HLA type.

Study outcomes and limitations: Public TCR beta family frequency separated CMV-and-HLA carriers, including in an independent cohort. Within the response measured ex vivo, HLA-C-restricted CMV-specific TCR beta clonotypes were dominant.

Unmatched junction bases numbered 12, after V lost 10 bases and J lost 10 bases. CDR1 and CDR2 (germline): LNHDA, SQIVND (reference sequence). The CDR3 consists of 13 residues. TCRdb analysed the reads with MiXCR anew, one entry per CDR3 protein. The repertoire holds 200,000 to 300,000 distinct CDR3 sequences, with approximately 9.2% as singletons. This clonotype has at least ten counts. Antigen: not known. Material for sequencing was PBMCs. This clonotype originated in a human donor in good health (CMV status not recorded). Some clones in this sample may be carry-over from other donors' samples. The chain recombines TRBV19 with TRBJ2-1; 8 bases agree with TRBD2. The CDR3 DNA reads as TGTGCCACCTCCGCCGGGACTAGGGGGGAGCAGTTCTTC. The encoded protein is CATSAGTRGEQFF.